This TCR beta chain emerged from a study of Tregs in tolerant kidney transplant recipients. Sequenced by immunoSEQ multiplex PCR; TCRdb stores in-frame clones only, minus some. This table holds some 65,000 clones, roughly 89% found once. V lost 5 bases to trimming and J lost 5 bases; unmatched junction nucleotides: 13. The germline V gene has CDR1 GTSNPN and CDR2 SVGIG (reference sequence). CDR3 length: 16 residues. This clonotype was sampled from a human donor in good health. The chain joins TRBV30 to TRBJ2-2, with 8 nucleotides matching TRBD2. What was sequenced was CD4+ T cells from blood. The DNA for the CDR3 is TGTGCCTGGGCCCCCCAGGCAGCGGGAGAAACCGGGGAGCTGTTTTTT. It is translated as CAWAPQAAGETGELFF. The full variable domain, in which reference TRBV30 and TRBJ2-2 provide the parts outside the CDR3, is SQTIHQWPATLVQPVGSPLSLECTVEGTSNPNLYWYRQAAGRGLQLLFYSVGIGQISSEVPQNLSASRPQDRQFILSSKKLLLSDSGFYLCAWAPQAAGETGELFFGEGSRLTVL.